This record covers a single T cell receptor (beta chain). Methods used by the authors: Reference gene primers were amplified, and this amplification served to estimate nucleated cell counts. This table comes from immunoSEQ multiplex PCR, and its TCRdb copy is limited to in-frame clones, with some not included. The DNA gave D and trimming, while V, J and clone size come from that table. The table shows hundreds of thousands of clones, with around nine tenths occurring only once. The data were taken from a study of blood T cell repertoires in COVID-19. In the study overall: Sources were T cells, B-cell-depleted T cells, or PBMCs; the material itself was cDNA or gDNA.

Cohorts were determined from participant-reported clinical history. Exposed participants came across a COVID-19 case within 2 weeks before study entry. The V and J ends lost 4 bases and 7 bases, in that order; junction bases with no gene match: 6. The CDR3 spans 15 residues. Germline CDR1 reads SGHRS; CDR2 reads YFSETQ. This TCR was recovered from a woman younger than 35 who had been exposed to COVID-19. The sample taken for sequencing was PBMCs or T cells enriched from blood (not recorded which). V usage is TRBV5-1 and J usage is TRBJ2-2; 11 positions agree with TRBD1. The CDR3 loop reads CASSPGQGVIGELFF. In nucleotides, the CDR3 is TGCGCCAGCAGCCCGGGACAGGGGGTCATCGGGGAGCTGTTTTTT.